A selection of T cell receptor beta chains follows, all from one sample in a study of CD8 T cells in ankylosing spondylitis. TCRdb analysed the 5' RACE reads with MiXCR anew, one entry per CDR3 protein. The data show approximately 550,000 distinct CDR3 sequences, about 13% seen once. The sequencing input was blood, either unsorted or a sorted T cell fraction (not recorded which). These receptors were collected from a male donor with ankylosing spondylitis. The CDR3 runs from the conserved cysteine through the conserved F or W. Each record gives: D gene, J gene, clone size, V gene, CDR3 DNA, CDR3 protein. D genes are given only for firm matches. Not every row has a clone size; where given, it reads once, few, many or a size class.

NA	TRBJ1-6	many	TRBV20-1	TGCAGTGTCAGGAGGGAAAATTCACCCCTCCACTTT	CSVRRENSPLHF
NA	TRBJ2-4	NA	TRBV10-1	TGCGCCAGCAGTGAATTGAGTGGGGGAGCCAAAAACATTCAGTACTTC	CASSELSGGAKNIQYF
NA	TRBJ1-5	few	TRBV9	TGTGCCAGCAGCGTGAGCGGCAGTAATGATCAGCCCCAGCATTTT	CASSVSGSNDQPQHF
TRBD2	TRBJ2-7	NA	TRBV7-9	TGTGCCAGCAGCTTGGGAGCGGGAGTAGGTTCCTACGAGCAGTACTTC	CASSLGAGVGSYEQYF
NA	TRBJ1-1	few	TRBV29-1	TGCAGCGTCGCACAGGGAACGAACACTGAAGCTTTCTTT	CSVAQGTNTEAFF
NA	TRBJ2-3	many	TRBV7-9	TGTGCCAGCCCTGTAAATAATTTT	CASPVNNF
NA	TRBJ1-5	NA	TRBV4-2	TGTGCCAGCAGCCAAGGGGTCAGGGGCTCTCAGCCCCAGCATTTT	CASSQGVRGSQPQHF
NA	TRBJ2-5	few	TRBV5-5	TGTGCCAGCAGCTTATCCGACGGGGAGACCCAGTACTTC	CASSLSDGETQYF
NA	TRBJ2-4	few	TRBV7-2	TGTGCCAGCAGCTTATCACCGGGAGCCAAAAACATTCAGTACTTC	CASSLSPGAKNIQYF
NA	TRBJ2-1	NA	TRBV27	TGTGCCAGCACGTCCCTAGATGGGGATTATAATGAGCAGTTCTTC	CASTSLDGDYNEQFF
NA	TRBJ2-1	many	TRBV2	TGTGCCAGCAGACTTCTCGCGGGAAGCTCCTACAATGAGCAGTTCTTC	CASRLLAGSSYNEQFF
NA	TRBJ2-3	few	TRBV11-1	TGTGCCAGCAGCTCCACAGGAGCTACGCAGTATTTT	CASSSTGATQYF
TRBD2	TRBJ2-1	many	TRBV7-8	TGTGCCAGCAGCTTATTTCCCACCGGGACTAGGGACAATGAGCAGTTCTTC	CASSLFPTGTRDNEQFF
TRBD1	TRBJ2-1	NA	TRBV24-1	TGTGCCACCAGTGATTTGCGGAGGGGACAGGGGGCGACCTCCTACAATGAGCAGTTCTTC	CATSDLRRGQGATSYNEQFF
TRBD1	TRBJ2-3	NA	TRBV7-2	TGTGCCAGCAGCTTAAGGGGGACAGGGCTAAGCACAGATACGCAGTATTTT	CASSLRGTGLSTDTQYF
TRBD1	TRBJ2-7	NA	TRBV3-1	TGTGCCAGCAGCCAGACAGGGGGCTTGACCTACGAGCAGTACTTC	CASSQTGGLTYEQYF
NA	TRBJ2-7	few	TRBV27	TGTGCCAGCAGTTTACCGGGACGAGCCTTCTACGAGCAGTACTTC	CASSLPGRAFYEQYF
TRBD1	TRBJ1-2	few	TRBV20-1	TGCAGTGCTTCCCGGACAGGGGAGATATATGGCTACACCTTC	CSASRTGEIYGYTF
NA	TRBJ1-5	NA	TRBV19	TGTGCCAGTAGTATAGATCGAGGTCAGCCCCAGCATTTT	CASSIDRGQPQHF
NA	TRBJ1-2	few	TRBV24-1	TGTGCCACCAGTCGCGGTCGAGGCTATGGCTACACCTTC	CATSRGRGYGYTF
NA	TRBJ1-1	many	TRBV29-1	TGCAGCGTTGAAGATCTTCGGCAGGCCAGAAGTGTCTTT	CSVEDLRQARSVF
TRBD2	TRBJ2-1	few	TRBV6-5	TGTGCCAGCAGTTACTCGCCGACTAGCGGGGGAAGCTCCTACAATGAGCAGTTCTTC	CASSYSPTSGGSSYNEQFF
NA	TRBJ2-7	many	TRBV20-1	TGCAGTGCTAGTCCCCAGGGAAGCGGACACTCCGAGCAGTACTTC	CSASPQGSGHSEQYF
TRBD1	TRBJ1-5	NA	TRBV6-1	TGTGCCAGCAGTGGCATCGGCGGGGACAGAAATCAGCCCCAGCATTTT	CASSGIGGDRNQPQHF
NA	TRBJ2-7	few	TRBV27	TGTGCCAGCAGTTCCTTAGGGCCCCCGAGCTCCTACGAGCAGTACTTC	CASSSLGPPSSYEQYF
TRBD2	TRBJ2-7	NA	TRBV5-1	TGCGCCAGCAGTCCTGGACTAGCGGGAGACTACGAGCAGTACTTC	CASSPGLAGDYEQYF
NA	TRBJ2-1	NA	TRBV20-1	TGCAGTGCTAGACGGAATGAAGGAGGGAATGAGCAGTTCTTC	CSARRNEGGNEQFF
TRBD2	TRBJ2-7	few	TRBV5-5	TGTGCCAGCAGTGCGGGACTAGCGGTAATCTCGTACTTC	CASSAGLAVISYF
TRBD2	TRBJ2-1	many	TRBV5-1	TGCGCCAGCAGCTTGGCGTCTAGCGGGGGTTACAATGAGCAGTTCTTC	CASSLASSGGYNEQFF
NA	TRBJ2-2	NA	TRBV29-1	TGCAGCGTTGGGACCACCGGGGAGCTGTTTTTT	CSVGTTGELFF
NA	TRBJ2-4	NA	TRBV20-1	TGCAGTGCTTTGAGGGGGTCCAAAAACATTCAGTACTTC	CSALRGSKNIQYF
TRBD1	TRBJ1-1	few	TRBV11-2	TGTGCCAGCAGCTTGGGGACAGGACCCACGGGGGGCACTGAAGCTTTCTTT	CASSLGTGPTGGTEAFF
NA	TRBJ2-2	NA	TRBV5-1	TGCGCCAGCAGCTTGGCCAGGAGGGACACCGGGGAGCTGTTTTTT	CASSLARRDTGELFF
TRBD2	TRBJ2-3	many	TRBV7-2	TGTGCCAGCAGCTTAGACGGCGGGAGAACAGATACGCAGTATTTT	CASSLDGGRTDTQYF
NA	TRBJ2-1	many	TRBV29-1	TGCAGCCCTACAGGGTTCTCCTACAATGAGCAGTTCTTC	CSPTGFSYNEQFF
NA	TRBJ1-1	NA	TRBV6-2/TRBV6-3	TGTGCCAGCAGTTACGGGGCGGGGAACACTGAAGCTTTCTTT	CASSYGAGNTEAFF
TRBD1	TRBJ1-5	few	TRBV7-9	TGTGCCAGCAGCTTAGGCCGTGACAGGGGACAGCCCCAGCATTTT	CASSLGRDRGQPQHF
NA	TRBJ1-4	NA	TRBV7-9	TGTGCCAGCAGCGTATGGCGCAGGGTGGGGAGTGAAAAACTGTTTTTT	CASSVWRRVGSEKLFF
TRBD1	TRBJ1-5	few	TRBV5-1	TGCGCCAGCAGCCCGGGACAGGGTTTCAATCAGCCCCAGCATTTT	CASSPGQGFNQPQHF
NA	TRBJ2-5	few	TRBV27	TGTGCCAGCAGTTTATATGACGGACCGGGGGAGACCCAGTACTTC	CASSLYDGPGETQYF
TRBD1	TRBJ2-3	few	TRBV7-2	TGTGCCAGCGGGACAGGGGTGGGCACAGATACGCAGTATTTT	CASGTGVGTDTQYF
NA	TRBJ1-1	NA	TRBV30	TGTGCCTGGAGTGTACGGGGGGGTGTCACTGAAGCTTTCTTT	CAWSVRGGVTEAFF
TRBD1	TRBJ2-1	NA	TRBV27	TGTGCCAGCAGTTCCGGACAGGGGACCTACAATGAGCAGTTCTTC	CASSSGQGTYNEQFF
NA	TRBJ2-5	few	TRBV9	TGTGCCAGCAGCGTAGGAATGGGCCAAGAGACCCAGTACTTC	CASSVGMGQETQYF
TRBD2	TRBJ2-3	few	TRBV12-3/TRBV12-4	TGTGCCAGCAGTTTCGCTCAGACTAGCGGGGCGGGTACGCAGTATTTT	CASSFAQTSGAGTQYF
NA	TRBJ2-6	NA	TRBV2	TGTGCCAGCACCCAACAGGATGGGGCCAACGTCCTGACTTTC	CASTQQDGANVLTF
TRBD2	TRBJ2-3	NA	TRBV4-1	TGCGCCAGCAGCCAAGAGGGGCTAGCGGGAGCAACTGATACGCAGTATTTT	CASSQEGLAGATDTQYF
NA	TRBJ1-2	few	TRBV7-9	TGTGCCAGCAGCTTAGTCGTTCCGGACTATGGCTACACCTTC	CASSLVVPDYGYTF
TRBD1	TRBJ2-5	NA	TRBV20-1	TGCAGTGCCCGGGACAGGAGGGGAGGTGGGACCCAGTACTTC	CSARDRRGGGTQYF
NA	TRBJ2-1	many	TRBV12-3/TRBV12-4	TGTGCCAGCACCGACATCGGGACCAGCTCCTACAATGAGCAGTTCTTC	CASTDIGTSSYNEQFF
TRBD2	TRBJ2-1	NA	TRBV10-3	TGTGCCATCAGTGCGGGAGGGCCGAGGGAGCAGTTCTTC	CAISAGGPREQFF
TRBD2	TRBJ2-1	NA	TRBV20-1	TGCAGTGCTAGAGGACTAGCGGGAGATAATGAGCAGTTCTTC	CSARGLAGDNEQFF
NA	TRBJ1-6	few	TRBV20-1	TGCAGTGCTAGAGTCTCTTCGGTGATTAATTCACCCCTCCACTTT	CSARVSSVINSPLHF
NA	TRBJ1-1	NA	TRBV2	TGTGCCAGCCAAACGTACGCTGAAGCTTTCTTT	CASQTYAEAFF
NA	TRBJ2-2	NA	TRBV3-1	TGTGCCAGCAGCCCAAGAACATCCCGGGAGCTGTTTTTT	CASSPRTSRELFF
TRBD2	TRBJ2-3	few	TRBV5-6	TGTGCCAGCAGCGCTCAGACTAGCGGAAGCACAGATACGCAGTATTTT	CASSAQTSGSTDTQYF